This entry is about one T cell receptor (beta chain). The data originate from a study of OX40 agonist ivuxolimab in advanced cancers. Looking at the study overall: Partial responses were observed in three patients, of whom one had hepatocellular carcinoma and two had cutaneous melanoma.

The CDR3 extends over 13 amino acids. Germline loops: CDR1 SNHLY, CDR2 FYNNEI. V lost 8 bases, J lost 2 bases, and 10 bases lay in between. Libraries were prepared by immunoSEQ multiplex PCR; TCRdb keeps only in-frame clonotypes and omits some of them. Seen here are 80,000 or so clones, roughly nine tenths observed once, and the top ten hold more than 0.15%. This chain joins TRBV2 and TRBJ1-5; TRBD1 might be the D (5 bases). The source is an adult with an advanced solid tumor such as melanoma, head and neck, liver or kidney cancer. Material: CD4+ or CD8+ T cells sorted from blood, obtained in a trial of the OX40 agonist ivuxolimab. CDR3 sequence: CASRDDGNQPQHF. CDR3 in DNA: TGTGCCAGCCGGGACGACGGCAATCAGCCCCAGCATTTT.